This T cell receptor (beta chain) was profiled in a study of blood T cell repertoires in COVID-19. CDR3 size: 15 residues. Only in-frame clones appear in the TCRdb table, and some are missing; sequencing was by immunoSEQ multiplex PCR. The table shows 150,000 or so clones, with approximately 87% occurring only once. The receptor's source is a woman between 65 and 79 years old with COVID-19, enrolled during active disease. The specimen was peripheral blood. This chain uses TRBV1 with TRBJ2-7; the DNA was not compared with TRBD2, the D call given in the table. TRBV1 is a documented pseudogene. This CDR3 is CTSSQDRASGYEQYF. The CDR3 DNA sequence: TGCACCAGCAGCCAAGATAGGGCTAGCGGTTACGAGCAGTACTTC.